This T cell receptor beta chain was captured in a study of Graves' ophthalmopathy and Graves' hyperthyroidism. V lost 6 bases and J lost 4; bases outside the gene matches: 18. The germline gives CDR1 KGHDR, CDR2 SFDVKD. The CDR3 is 19 residues long. From RNA, the CDR3 regions of TCR beta chains were amplified and sequenced. The authors performed first-round RT-PCR with HTBI primers and then a second-round multiplex PCR. TCRdb recomputed calls from the multiplex PCR reads with MiXCR, one row per CDR3 protein. This sample has around 1.1 million distinct CDR3 sequences, with less than 45% found just once.

Sequenced input: peripheral blood or thyroid tissue (not recorded which). This clonotype was obtained from an adult man with Graves' hyperthyroidism. The V gene is TRBV24-1, the J gene TRBJ2-2; 8 positions agree with TRBD2. The CDR3 region is CATSPTKLRLANFTGELFF. CDR3 DNA sequence: TGTGCCACCAGTCCCACCAAATTGAGACTAGCGAATTTCACCGGGGAGCTGTTTTTT.